This T cell receptor beta chain appears in the sequencing data of a study of a mutant IDH1 vaccine in newly diagnosed glioma. Regarding time point: baseline, week 1 (first vaccination visit). The treatment denotes: pre-vaccination baseline after standard-of-care therapy. New WHO grade 3 or 4 astrocytomas that were IDH1-mutant and ATRX-lost had been found in donors. The CDR3 is made up of 13 amino acids. Between the trimmed V and J ends, which lost 4 bases and 9 bases, there was a span of 18 bases. Germline CDR1 reads GTSNPN; CDR2 reads SVGIG (reference sequence). The table came from immunoSEQ multiplex PCR; TCRdb's copy has only in-frame clones and leaves some out. This repertoire shows 75,000 to 100,000 clones, about 87% found once; its top ten account for roughly 0.54%.

The chain joins TRBV30 to TRBJ1-1; D is unresolved. This TCR came from a woman aged 45-65 years with glioma. The material sequenced was PBMCs, taken from a glioma patient treated with radiotherapy, temozolomide or both. CDR3 nucleotide sequence: TGTGCCTGGAACGCAAAGCCTGTTTCCAAAGCTTTCTTT. The encoded protein is CAWNAKPVSKAFF.